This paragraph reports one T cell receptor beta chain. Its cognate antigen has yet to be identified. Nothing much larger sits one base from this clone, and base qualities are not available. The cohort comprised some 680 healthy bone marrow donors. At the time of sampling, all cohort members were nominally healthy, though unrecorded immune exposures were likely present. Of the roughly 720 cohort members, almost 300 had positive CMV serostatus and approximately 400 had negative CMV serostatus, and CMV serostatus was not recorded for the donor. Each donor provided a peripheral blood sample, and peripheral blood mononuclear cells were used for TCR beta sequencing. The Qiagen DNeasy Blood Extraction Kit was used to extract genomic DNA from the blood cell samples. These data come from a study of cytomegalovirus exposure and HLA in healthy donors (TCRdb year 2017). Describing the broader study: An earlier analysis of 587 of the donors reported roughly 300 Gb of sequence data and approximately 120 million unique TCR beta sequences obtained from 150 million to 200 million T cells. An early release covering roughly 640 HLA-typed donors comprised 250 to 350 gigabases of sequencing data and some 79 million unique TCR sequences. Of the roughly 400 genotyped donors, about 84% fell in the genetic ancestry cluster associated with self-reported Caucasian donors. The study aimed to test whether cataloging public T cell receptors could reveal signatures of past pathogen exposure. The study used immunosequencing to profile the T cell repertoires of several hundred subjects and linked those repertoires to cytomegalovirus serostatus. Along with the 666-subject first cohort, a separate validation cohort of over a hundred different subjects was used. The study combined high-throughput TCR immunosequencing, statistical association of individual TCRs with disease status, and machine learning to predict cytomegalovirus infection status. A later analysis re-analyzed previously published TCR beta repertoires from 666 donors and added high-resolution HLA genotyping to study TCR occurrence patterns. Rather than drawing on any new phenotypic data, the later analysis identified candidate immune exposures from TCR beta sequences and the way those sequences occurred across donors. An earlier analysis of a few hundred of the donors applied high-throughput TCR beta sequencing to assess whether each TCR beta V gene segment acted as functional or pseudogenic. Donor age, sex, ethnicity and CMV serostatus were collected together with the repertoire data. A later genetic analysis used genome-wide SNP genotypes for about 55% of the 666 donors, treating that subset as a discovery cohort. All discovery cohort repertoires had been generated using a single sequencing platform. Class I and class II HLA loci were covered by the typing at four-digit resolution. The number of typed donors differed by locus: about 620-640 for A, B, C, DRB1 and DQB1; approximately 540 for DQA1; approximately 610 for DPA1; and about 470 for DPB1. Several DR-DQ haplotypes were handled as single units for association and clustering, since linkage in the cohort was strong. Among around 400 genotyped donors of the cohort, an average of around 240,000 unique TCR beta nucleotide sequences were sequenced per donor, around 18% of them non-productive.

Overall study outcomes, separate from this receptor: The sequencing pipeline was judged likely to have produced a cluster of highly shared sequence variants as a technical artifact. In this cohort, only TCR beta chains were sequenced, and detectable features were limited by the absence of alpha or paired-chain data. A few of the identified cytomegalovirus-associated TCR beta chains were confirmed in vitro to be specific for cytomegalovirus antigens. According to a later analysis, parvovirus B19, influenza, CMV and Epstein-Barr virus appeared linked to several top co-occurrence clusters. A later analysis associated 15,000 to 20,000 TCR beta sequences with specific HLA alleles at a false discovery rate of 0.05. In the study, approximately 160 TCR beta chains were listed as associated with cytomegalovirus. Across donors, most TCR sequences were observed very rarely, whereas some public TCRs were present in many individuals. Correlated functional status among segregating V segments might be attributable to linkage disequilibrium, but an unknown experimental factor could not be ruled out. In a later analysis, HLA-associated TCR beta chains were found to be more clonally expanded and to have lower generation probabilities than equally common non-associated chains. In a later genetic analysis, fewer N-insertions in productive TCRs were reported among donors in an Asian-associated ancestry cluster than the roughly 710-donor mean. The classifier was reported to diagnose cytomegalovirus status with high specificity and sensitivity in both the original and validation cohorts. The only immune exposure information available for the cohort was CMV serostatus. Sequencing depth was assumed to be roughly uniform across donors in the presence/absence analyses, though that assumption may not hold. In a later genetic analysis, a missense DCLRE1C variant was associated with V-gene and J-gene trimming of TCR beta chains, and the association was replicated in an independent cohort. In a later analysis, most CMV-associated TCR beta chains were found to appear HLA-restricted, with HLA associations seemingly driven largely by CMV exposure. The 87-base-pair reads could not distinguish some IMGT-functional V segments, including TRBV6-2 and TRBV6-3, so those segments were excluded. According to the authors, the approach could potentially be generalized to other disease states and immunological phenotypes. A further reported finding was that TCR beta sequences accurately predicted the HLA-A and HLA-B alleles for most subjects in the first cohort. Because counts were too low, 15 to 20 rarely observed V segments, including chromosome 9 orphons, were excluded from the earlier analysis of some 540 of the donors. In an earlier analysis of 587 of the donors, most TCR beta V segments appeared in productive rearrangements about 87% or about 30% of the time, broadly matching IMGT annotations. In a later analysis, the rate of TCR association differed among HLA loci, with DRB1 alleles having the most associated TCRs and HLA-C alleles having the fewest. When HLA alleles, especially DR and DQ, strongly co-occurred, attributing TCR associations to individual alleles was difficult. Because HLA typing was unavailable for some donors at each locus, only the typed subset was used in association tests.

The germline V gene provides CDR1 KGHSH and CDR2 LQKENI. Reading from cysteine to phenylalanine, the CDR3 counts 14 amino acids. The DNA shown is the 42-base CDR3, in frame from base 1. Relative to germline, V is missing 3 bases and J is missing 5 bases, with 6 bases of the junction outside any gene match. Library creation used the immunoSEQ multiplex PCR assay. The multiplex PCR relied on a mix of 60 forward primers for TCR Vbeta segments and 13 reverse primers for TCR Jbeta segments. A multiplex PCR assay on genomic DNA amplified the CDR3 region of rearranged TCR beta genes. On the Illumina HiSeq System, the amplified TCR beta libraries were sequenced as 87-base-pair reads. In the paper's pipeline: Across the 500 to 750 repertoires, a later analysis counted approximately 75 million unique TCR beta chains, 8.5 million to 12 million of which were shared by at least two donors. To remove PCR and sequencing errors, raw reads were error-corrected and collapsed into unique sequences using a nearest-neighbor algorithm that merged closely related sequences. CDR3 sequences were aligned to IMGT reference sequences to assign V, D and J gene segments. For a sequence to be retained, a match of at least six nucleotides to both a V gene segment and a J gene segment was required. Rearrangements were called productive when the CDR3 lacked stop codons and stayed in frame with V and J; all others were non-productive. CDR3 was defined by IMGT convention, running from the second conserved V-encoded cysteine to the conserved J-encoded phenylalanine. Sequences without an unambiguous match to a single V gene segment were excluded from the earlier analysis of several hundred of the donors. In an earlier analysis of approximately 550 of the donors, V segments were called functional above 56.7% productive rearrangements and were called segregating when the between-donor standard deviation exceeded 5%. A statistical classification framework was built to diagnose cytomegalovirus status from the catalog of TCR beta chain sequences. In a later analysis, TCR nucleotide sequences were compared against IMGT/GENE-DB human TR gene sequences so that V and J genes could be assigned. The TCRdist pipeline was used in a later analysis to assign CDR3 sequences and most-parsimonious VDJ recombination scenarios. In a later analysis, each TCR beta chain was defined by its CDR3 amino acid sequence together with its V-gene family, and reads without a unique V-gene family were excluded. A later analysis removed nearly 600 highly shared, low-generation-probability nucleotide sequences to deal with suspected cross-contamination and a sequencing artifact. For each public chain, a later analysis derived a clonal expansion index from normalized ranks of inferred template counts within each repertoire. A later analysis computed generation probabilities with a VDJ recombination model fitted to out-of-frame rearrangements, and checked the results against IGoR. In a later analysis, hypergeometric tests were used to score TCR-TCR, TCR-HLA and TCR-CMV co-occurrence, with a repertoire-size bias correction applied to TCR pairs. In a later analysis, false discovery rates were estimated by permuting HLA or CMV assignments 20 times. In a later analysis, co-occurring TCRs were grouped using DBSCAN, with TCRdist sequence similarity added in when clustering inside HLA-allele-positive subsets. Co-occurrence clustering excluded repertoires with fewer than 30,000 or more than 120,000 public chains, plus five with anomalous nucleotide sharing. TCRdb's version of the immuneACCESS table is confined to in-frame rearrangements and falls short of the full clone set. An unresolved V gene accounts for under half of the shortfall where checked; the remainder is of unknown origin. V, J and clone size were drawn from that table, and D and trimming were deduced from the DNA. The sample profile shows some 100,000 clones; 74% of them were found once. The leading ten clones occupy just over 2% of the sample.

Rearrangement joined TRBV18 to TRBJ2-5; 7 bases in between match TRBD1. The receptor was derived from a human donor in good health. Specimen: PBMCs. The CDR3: CASSPGTVGETQYF. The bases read TGTGCCAGCTCACCCGGGACAGTGGGCGAGACCCAGTACTTC.